This T cell receptor (beta chain) comes out of a study of a mutant IDH1 vaccine in newly diagnosed glioma. The overall study: Vaccinations were initiated 4-6 weeks following radiotherapy alone, or were given together with temozolomide cycles. Treated patients, roughly 60% male and approximately 38% female, averaged approximately 40 years of age.

The CDR3 loop spans 14 amino acids. V shed 7 bases and J shed 3 bases, with 17 bases lying between them. Germline V lookup: CDR1 SQVTM, CDR2 ANQGSEA. Noted time point: week 23, last vaccination. A 20-mer mutant IDH1 peptide at 300 ug was injected subcutaneously with topical imiquimod. Each donor presented with a new WHO grade 3 or 4 astrocytoma that tested IDH1-mutant and showed ATRX loss. The repertoire was sequenced with immunoSEQ multiplex PCR; TCRdb's copy has only in-frame clones and lacks some. The sample includes 50,000 to 60,000 clones, approximately 80% of them seen just once. Study observations and caveats: Seemingly, top peripheral T cell clonotype changes bore no relation to pseudoprogression.

With regard to this clone: Its antigen is unknown.

This rearrangement joins TRBV29-1 to TRBJ2-3, with D perhaps TRBD1 or TRBD2 (6 bases each). The source is a man in his forties with glioma. The material was PBMCs, obtained from a glioma patient whose treatment included an IDH1 peptide vaccine. The CDR3 sequence: CSASRGEVTDTQYF. In nucleotides, the CDR3 is TGCAGCGCCTCAAGGGGGGAGGTTACAGATACGCAGTATTTT.